The rows below give T cell receptor beta chains drawn from one sample of a study of breast tumors, draining lymph nodes, adjacent tissues. Using its own MiXCR run on the multiplex PCR reads, TCRdb lists one record per CDR3 protein. The data contain about 230,000 distinct CDR3 sequences, less than 40% of them singletons. The sequenced sample was axillary lymph node tissue. The receptors originated from a female donor with breast cancer. Some clones in this sample may be carry-over from other donors' samples. Each CDR3 is given with its conserved first and last residue. A D gene is named only where the DNA matches it firmly. Only some rows state a clone size, as once, few, many or a class for expanded clones.

- - TRBJ2-3 TRBV5-1 CASSSPRGDTQYF TGTGCCAGCAGCTCACCGAGAGGGGATACGCAGTATTTT
many - TRBJ2-5 TRBV20-1 CSAFVGETQYF TGCAGTGCCTTTGTAGGGGAGACCCAGTACTTC
- - TRBJ2-7 TRBV27 CASSLFGHSCEQYF TGTGCCAGCAGTTTATTCGGCCATTCCTGCGAGCAGTACTTC
many - TRBJ1-4 TRBV7-2 CASSSGGRINEKLFF TGTGCCAGCAGCTCTGGGGGTCGGATTAATGAAAAACTGTTTTTT
- TRBD1 TRBJ2-3 TRBV28 CASRTGADVGTQYF TGTGCCAGCCGGACAGGGGCGGATGTAGGTACGCAGTATTTT
- TRBD1 TRBJ2-3 TRBV9 CASSPSTGGTDTQYF TGTGCCAGTTCCCCATCGACAGGGGGAACAGATACGCAGTATTTT
- TRBD2 TRBJ2-5 TRBV20-1 CSAWTSGSDRETQYF TGCAGTGCGTGGACTAGCGGGAGTGATCGGGAGACCCAGTACTTC
many - TRBJ2-7 TRBV6-1 CASRSAGGHTYEQYF TGTGCCAGCAGAAGCGCTGGGGGACACACCTACGAGCAGTACTTC
many - TRBJ2-5 TRBV19 CASSIPGGETQYF TGTGCCAGTAGTATCCCAGGGGGGGAGACCCAGTACTTC
many - TRBJ2-3 TRBV5-1 CASSSSPTSSDTQYF TGCGCCAGCAGCTCCTCACCCACGAGCTCAGATACGCAGTATTTT
many - TRBJ2-7 TRBV5-8 CASSPWGGRTYEQYF TGTGCCAGCAGTCCCTGGGGAGGTCGCACCTACGAGCAGTACTTC
- TRBD1 TRBJ2-7 TRBV24-1 CATSDPGTGGEQYF TGTGCCACCAGTGACCCCGGGACAGGTGGGGAGCAGTACTTC
- TRBD1 TRBJ1-1 TRBV20-1 CSAREQGDTEAFF TGCAGTGCCCGAGAACAGGGGGACACTGAAGCTTTCTTT
once - TRBJ1-4 TRBV6-2/TRBV6-3 CASSLAGGSYNEKLFF TGTGCCAGCAGCCTAGCGGGAGGCTCCTACAATGAAAAACTGTTTTTT
many TRBD1 TRBJ2-5 TRBV4-1 CASSQWDSLQETQYF TGCGCCAGCAGCCAGTGGGACAGTTTACAAGAGACCCAGTACTTC
few - TRBJ1-2 TRBV6-1 CASSEMGTGNYGYTF TGTGCCAGCAGTGAAATGGGAACAGGGAACTATGGCTACACCTTC
many TRBD2 TRBJ2-3 TRBV6-5 CASSYSGSGIASTDTQYF TGTGCCAGCAGTTACTCTGGTAGCGGGATAGCTAGCACAGATACGCAGTATTTT
many - TRBJ1-5 TRBV7-8 CASSLEFGAGNQPQHF TGTGCCAGCAGCTTAGAATTCGGGGCTGGGAATCAGCCCCAGCATTTT
many - TRBJ2-7 TRBV10-3 CAISAWGGQSSYEQYF TGTGCCATCAGTGCCTGGGGCGGTCAGAGCTCCTACGAGCAGTACTTC
- - TRBJ2-1 TRBV20-1 CSAPGQNPSDEQFF TGCAGTGCACCTGGACAGAACCCTTCGGATGAGCAGTTCTTC
many TRBD2 TRBJ2-1 TRBV2 CASTFGLAGYNEQFF TGTGCCAGCACCTTCGGACTAGCGGGATACAATGAGCAGTTCTTC
- - TRBJ2-3 TRBV29-1 CSVDGGRGLSDGDTQYF TGCAGCGTTGATGGGGGACGTGGACTGTCTGACGGAGATACGCAGTATTTT
many - TRBJ2-7 TRBV5-6 CASNVWWGRTHYEQYF TGTGCCAGCAACGTGTGGTGGGGGCGCACACACTACGAGCAGTACTTC
- TRBD2 TRBJ2-3 TRBV20-1 CSARTSGSWTGDTQYF TGCAGTGCCCGGACTAGCGGGAGTTGGACCGGAGATACGCAGTATTTT
- - TRBJ1-2 TRBV24-1 CAISDRREIGGYAF TGTGCCATCAGTGACAGGAGGGAAATTGGTGGCTACGCCTTC
many - TRBJ2-2 TRBV20-1 CSAKDGLGTGELFF TGCAGTGCGAAGGACGGGTTGGGCACCGGGGAGCTGTTTTTT
- TRBD2 TRBJ2-1 TRBV5-4 CASSPGLAKYNEQFF TGTGCCAGCAGCCCGGGACTAGCAAAGTACAATGAGCAGTTCTTC
- - TRBJ1-6 TRBV12-3/TRBV12-4 CASSPPGPYNSPLHF TGTGCCAGCAGTCCTCCCGGGCCTTATAATTCACCCCTCCACTTT
few TRBD2 TRBJ2-1 TRBV11-3 CATPGRAGGYNEQFF TGTGCCACCCCCGGTCGAGCGGGAGGGTACAATGAGCAGTTCTTC
- - TRBJ1-2 TRBV15 CATSKEGTIYGYTF TGTGCCACCAGCAAGGAGGGGACCATCTATGGCTACACCTTC
few TRBD1 TRBJ1-3 TRBV6-5 CASSDRAPGQGWGANTIYF TGTGCCAGCAGCGACCGGGCCCCGGGACAGGGGTGGGGGGCCAACACCATATATTTT
many - TRBJ2-6 TRBV10-3 CAIGGSGFSGANVLTF TGTGCCATCGGGGGTAGCGGATTCTCTGGGGCCAACGTCCTGACTTTC
many - TRBJ1-4 TRBV20-1 CSAIKRSSGEKLFF TGCAGTGCTATCAAACGGTCTAGCGGCGAAAAACTGTTTTTT
many - TRBJ2-2 TRBV5-4 CASSLVFSGNTGELFF TGTGCCAGCAGCTTGGTTTTTTCAGGGAACACCGGGGAGCTGTTTTTT
many - TRBJ2-1 TRBV11-2 CASSFPLGSAPSTKDWKKFF TGTGCCAGCAGCTTCCCCCTAGGCTCCGCTCCCTCAACGAAGGATTGGAAAAAGTTCTTC
many TRBD2 TRBJ2-3 TRBV3-1 CASSPSGRARTDTQYF TGTGCCAGCAGCCCGAGCGGGAGGGCCAGGACAGATACGCAGTATTTT
many TRBD1 TRBJ1-2 TRBV6-5 CASSRVPGQDGYTF TGTGCCAGCAGTCGGGTTCCGGGACAGGATGGCTACACCTTC
many TRBD1 TRBJ2-3 TRBV28 CASSGKTDRVTQYF TGTGCCAGCAGCGGAAAAACGGACAGGGTGACGCAGTATTTT
- - TRBJ1-5 TRBV19 CASSIKHVGGEGYEQPQHF TGTGCCAGTAGTATTAAGCATGTAGGCGGAGAAGGCTATGAGCAGCCCCAGCATTTT
- - TRBJ2-5 TRBV7-9 CASSLGGREASETQYF TGTGCCAGCAGCTTAGGGGGGCGTGAGGCTTCGGAGACCCAGTACTTC
many TRBD1 TRBJ1-4 TRBV10-3 CAIRADRGGNEKLFF TGTGCCATCAGAGCCGACAGGGGGGGAAATGAAAAACTGTTTTTT
many - TRBJ1-4 TRBV12-3/TRBV12-4 CASSQNQGRGEKLFF TGTGCCAGCAGTCAGAATCAGGGGCGTGGGGAAAAACTGTTTTTT
- - TRBJ1-6 TRBV30 CAWGPRGRGSNSPLHF TGTGCCTGGGGACCGAGAGGCAGGGGTTCCAATTCACCCCTCCACTTT
- - TRBJ2-3 TRBV5-4 CASSLGLFTDTQYF TGTGCCAGCAGCTTGGGTCTCTTCACAGATACGCAGTATTTT
few TRBD2 TRBJ2-5 TRBV5-8 CASSLAGGSETQYF TGTGCCAGCAGCTTAGCGGGGGGGAGTGAGACCCAGTACTTC
many - TRBJ1-6 TRBV6-1 CASGLDQHSPLHF TGTGCCAGCGGCTTGGACCAACACTCACCCCTCCACTTT
many TRBD1 TRBJ1-2 TRBV5-1 CASNSGQGRGYGYTF TGCGCCAGCAACTCCGGACAGGGCCGGGGCTATGGCTACACCTTC
few - TRBJ1-3 TRBV30 CAWAPMGGEFGNTIYF TGTGCCTGGGCCCCCATGGGAGGCGAGTTTGGAAACACCATATATTTT
- - TRBJ2-1 TRBV29-1 CSVSVADEQFF TGCAGCGTTTCCGTTGCGGATGAGCAGTTCTTC
many - TRBJ2-1 TRBV19 CASSSEVGFHNEQFF TGTGCCAGTAGCTCTGAGGTTGGGTTCCACAATGAGCAGTTCTTC
many - TRBJ2-5 TRBV19 CASNRGQQETQYF TGTGCCAGCAACCGTGGACAGCAAGAGACCCAGTACTTC
few TRBD2 TRBJ2-3 TRBV6-2/TRBV6-3 CASSHPHGLGATDTQYF TGTGCCAGCAGTCACCCCCACGGACTAGGTGCAACAGATACGCAGTATTTT
many TRBD1 TRBJ1-5 TRBV6-5 CASRPGTGGKQPQHF TGTGCCAGCAGACCCGGGACAGGGGGGAAGCAGCCCCAGCATTTT
many - TRBJ2-4 TRBV12-3/TRBV12-4 CASSETELENIQYF TGTGCCAGCAGCGAGACAGAGTTAGAAAACATTCAGTACTTC
- TRBD1 TRBJ2-2 TRBV7-9 CASSLTDRATGELFF TGTGCCAGCAGCTTAACTGACAGGGCCACCGGGGAGCTGTTTTTT
many TRBD2 TRBJ2-3 TRBV7-3 CASSPGDSGFADTQYF TGTGCCAGCAGCCCTGGGGATAGCGGGTTCGCAGATACGCAGTATTTT
many TRBD2 TRBJ2-3 TRBV20-1 CSAESGSGTDTQYF TGCAGTGCCGAGAGCGGGAGTGGTACAGATACGCAGTATTTT
many TRBD1 TRBJ2-4 TRBV19 CASSPASTGGGGPAKNIQYF TGTGCCAGTAGTCCGGCCTCGACAGGGGGCGGAGGGCCAGCCAAAAACATTCAGTACTTC
few TRBD2 TRBJ2-1 TRBV6-1 CATRPRETTYNEQFF TGTGCCACCAGGCCGCGGGAGACAACCTACAATGAGCAGTTCTTC
- TRBD1 TRBJ1-5 TRBV2 CASRDRGDQPQHF TGTGCCAGCCGGGACAGGGGGGATCAGCCCCAGCATTTT